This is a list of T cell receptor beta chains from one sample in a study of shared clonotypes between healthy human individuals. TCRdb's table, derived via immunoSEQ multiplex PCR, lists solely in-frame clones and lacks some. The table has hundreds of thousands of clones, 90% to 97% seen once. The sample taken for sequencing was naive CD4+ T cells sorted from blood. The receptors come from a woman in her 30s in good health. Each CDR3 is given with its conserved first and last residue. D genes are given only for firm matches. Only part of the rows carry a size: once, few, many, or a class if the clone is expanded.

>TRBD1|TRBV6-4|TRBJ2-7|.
TGTGCCAGCAGTTCAGGCCCGGGACAGACGATCTACGAGCAGTACTTC
CASSSGPGQTIYEQYF
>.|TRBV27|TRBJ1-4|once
TGTGCCAGCAGTTCTGCCTGGGTTAATGAAAAACTGTTTTTT
CASSSAWVNEKLFF
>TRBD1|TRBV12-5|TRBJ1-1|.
TGTGCTAGTGGTCCGGACAGGGGGAACACTGAAGCTTTCTTT
CASGPDRGNTEAFF
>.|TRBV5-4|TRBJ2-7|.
TGTGCCAGCAGCCCAGCAGGCGGTTCCTACGAGCAGTACTTC
CASSPAGGSYEQYF
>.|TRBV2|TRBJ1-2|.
TGTGCCAGCAGTGAACAGGGTAACTATGGCTACACCTTC
CASSEQGNYGYTF
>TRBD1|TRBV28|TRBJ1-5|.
TGTGCCAGCAGTTTATACCAGGGGGGGCGCGGTCAGCCCCAGCATTTT
CASSLYQGGRGQPQHF
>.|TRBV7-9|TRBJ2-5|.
TGTGCCAGCAGCTCCCGGGACCGCGGGGAGACCCAGTACTTC
CASSSRDRGETQYF
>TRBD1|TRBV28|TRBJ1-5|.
TGTGCCAGCAGTAGCACCGGGACAGGGTATCAGCCCCAGCATTTT
CASSSTGTGYQPQHF
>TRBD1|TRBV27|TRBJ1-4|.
TGTGCCAGCAGTTTCCTTTACAGGGGGCGAAGTGAAAAACTGTTTTTT
CASSFLYRGRSEKLFF
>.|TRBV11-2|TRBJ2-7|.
TGTGCCAGCAGCTTAGTCGGCCCCGCCCACGAGCAGTACTTC
CASSLVGPAHEQYF
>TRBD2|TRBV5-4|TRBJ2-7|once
TGTGCCAGCAGCTTGGCCTTGTTAGCGGGAGACTCCTACGAGCAGTACTTC
CASSLALLAGDSYEQYF
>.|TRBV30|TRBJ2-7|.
TGTGCCTGGAGTAAGGGCTACGAGCAGTACTTC
CAWSKGYEQYF
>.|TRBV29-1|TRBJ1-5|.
TGCAGCGTCGCCCGGGACCCCAATCAGCCCCAGCATTTT
CSVARDPNQPQHF
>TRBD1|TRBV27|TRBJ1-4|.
TGTGCCAGCAGTTCCGACAGGGTTCTAGGTGAAAAACTGTTTTTT
CASSSDRVLGEKLFF
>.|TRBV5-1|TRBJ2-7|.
TGCGCCAGCAGACCCGAGGGGCACGGGCAGTACTTC
CASRPEGHGQYF
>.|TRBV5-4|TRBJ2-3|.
TGTGCCAGCAGCCACCTACGGGACCACTTCACAGATACGCAGTATTTT
CASSHLRDHFTDTQYF
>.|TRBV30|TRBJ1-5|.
TGTGCCTGGAGGGATCGAGAGTATAGCAATCAGCCCCAGCATTTT
CAWRDREYSNQPQHF
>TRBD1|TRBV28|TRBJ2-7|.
TGTGCCAGCAGTTTAGGGGACAGAAGAGGCTACGAGCAGTACTTC
CASSLGDRRGYEQYF
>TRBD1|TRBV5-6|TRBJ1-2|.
TGTGCCAGCACCCTCTTTCAACAGGGGGCGCGAGCCTATGGCTACACCTTC
CASTLFQQGARAYGYTF
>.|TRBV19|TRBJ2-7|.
TGTGCCAGTAGTATGGCAGGGTGGGATGAGCAGTACTTC
CASSMAGWDEQYF
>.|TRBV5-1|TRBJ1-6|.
TGCGCCAGCAGCTTGGACGGGGGCCGTAAAGGATCACCCCTCCACTTT
CASSLDGGRKGSPLHF
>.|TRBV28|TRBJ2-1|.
TGTGCCAGCACGGACCCCCCGGGACCGAGGTACAATGAGCAGTTCTTC
CASTDPPGPRYNEQFF
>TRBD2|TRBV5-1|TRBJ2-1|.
TGCGCCAGCAGCCTTGCGACTAGCGGGAGGGTTACCTACAATGAGCAGTTCTTC
CASSLATSGRVTYNEQFF
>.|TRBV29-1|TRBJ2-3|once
TGCAGCGTTGGGGAACCCGGGGATACGCAGTATTTT
CSVGEPGDTQYF
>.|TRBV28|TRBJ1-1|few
TGTGCCAGCAGTAGGAGGGTGGCTGAAGCTTTCTTT
CASSRRVAEAFF
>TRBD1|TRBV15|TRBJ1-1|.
TGTGCCACCAGCAGAGATCGGCAGGGGGACACTGAAGCTTTCTTT
CATSRDRQGDTEAFF
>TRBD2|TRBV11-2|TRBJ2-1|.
TGTGCCAGCAGAGAATTAGCGGGAGGGCCTCTTCTGTTCTTC
CASRELAGGPLLFF
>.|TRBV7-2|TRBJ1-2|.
TGTGCCAGCAGCCTTCAGTCTAACTATGGCTACACCTTC
CASSLQSNYGYTF
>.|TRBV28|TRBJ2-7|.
TGTGCCAGCAGTTCCGCTGCGGGGAGCTCCTACGAGCAGTACTTC
CASSSAAGSSYEQYF
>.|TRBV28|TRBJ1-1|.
TGTGCCAGCAGAGCTTATAGGTCGAACACTGAAGCTTTCTTT
CASRAYRSNTEAFF
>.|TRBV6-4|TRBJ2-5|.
TGTGCCAGCAGTGTCGACTTCGGAGAGACCCAGTACTTC
CASSVDFGETQYF
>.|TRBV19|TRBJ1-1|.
TGTGCCAGTAGTACCCCTAAAACGGTGAACACTGAAGCTTTCTTT
CASSTPKTVNTEAFF
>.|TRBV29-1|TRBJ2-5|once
TGCAGCGTTGAAAGAGGTAACCAAGAGACCCAGTACTTC
CSVERGNQETQYF
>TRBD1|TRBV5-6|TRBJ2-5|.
TGTGCCAGCAGCAAGACAGGGGCTGTGGAGACCCAGTACTTC
CASSKTGAVETQYF
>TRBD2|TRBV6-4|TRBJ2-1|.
TGTGCCCCCCCGGCGGGAGCCCACAATGAGCAGTTCTTC
CAPPAGAHNEQFF
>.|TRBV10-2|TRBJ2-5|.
TGCGCCAGCAGGGAGGGAGTCCGGGAGACCCAGTACTTC
CASREGVRETQYF
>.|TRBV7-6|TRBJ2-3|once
TGTGCCAGCAGCCTTTATCGGCGCTACACAGATACGCAGTATTTT
CASSLYRRYTDTQYF
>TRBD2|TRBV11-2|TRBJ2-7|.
TGTGCCAGCAGCTGGACTAGCGGGGATTCCGAGCAGTACTTC
CASSWTSGDSEQYF
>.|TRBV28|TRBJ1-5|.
TGTGCCAGCAGTTTAAGCTCGGGACCGGGCTATCAGCCCCAGCATTTT
CASSLSSGPGYQPQHF
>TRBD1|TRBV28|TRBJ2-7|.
TGTGCCAGCAGTTTGAGTTCAGGACAGGGTCCCTACGAGCAGTACTTC
CASSLSSGQGPYEQYF
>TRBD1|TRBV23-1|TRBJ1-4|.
TGCGCCAGCAGTCAAGACAGGGGGCGCGCTAATGAAAAACTGTTTTTT
CASSQDRGRANEKLFF
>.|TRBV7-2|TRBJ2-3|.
TGTGCCAGCAGTCGTCGTCCCGGAGATACGCAGTATTTT
CASSRRPGDTQYF
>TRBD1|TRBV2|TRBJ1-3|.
TGTGCCAGCAGTGTCCAGGGGGCTTCTGGAAACACCATATATTTT
CASSVQGASGNTIYF
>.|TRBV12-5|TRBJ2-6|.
TGTGCTAGTGGTTTGAGTGGTGGGGACTCTGGGGCCAACGTCCTGACTTTC
CASGLSGGDSGANVLTF
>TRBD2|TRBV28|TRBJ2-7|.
TGTGCCAGCAGGCCGGGGGGCGGGAGGTTGTACGAGCAGTACTTC
CASRPGGGRLYEQYF
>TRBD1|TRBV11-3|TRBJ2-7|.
TGTGCCAGCAGCTTTTACAGGGGAAGCGAGCAGTACTTC
CASSFYRGSEQYF
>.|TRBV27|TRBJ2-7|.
TGTGCCAGCAGTCCACTAGGGGACTTTTTAACTACCTACGAGCAGTACTTC
CASSPLGDFLTTYEQYF
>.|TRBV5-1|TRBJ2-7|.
TGCGCCAGCAGCCACGACAGCCCTTACGAGCAGTACTTC
CASSHDSPYEQYF
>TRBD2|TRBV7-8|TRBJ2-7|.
TGTGCCAGCAGCTTAGGGGCTGGGACTAGCGGGAGGAAGAAGTACTTC
CASSLGAGTSGRKKYF
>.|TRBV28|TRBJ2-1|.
TGTGCCAGCAGCTCCGGACTCTACAATGAGCAGTTCTTC
CASSSGLYNEQFF
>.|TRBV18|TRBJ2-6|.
TGTGCCAGCTCGCTCACAGGGTCCCTATCTGGGGCCAACGTCCTGACTTTC
CASSLTGSLSGANVLTF